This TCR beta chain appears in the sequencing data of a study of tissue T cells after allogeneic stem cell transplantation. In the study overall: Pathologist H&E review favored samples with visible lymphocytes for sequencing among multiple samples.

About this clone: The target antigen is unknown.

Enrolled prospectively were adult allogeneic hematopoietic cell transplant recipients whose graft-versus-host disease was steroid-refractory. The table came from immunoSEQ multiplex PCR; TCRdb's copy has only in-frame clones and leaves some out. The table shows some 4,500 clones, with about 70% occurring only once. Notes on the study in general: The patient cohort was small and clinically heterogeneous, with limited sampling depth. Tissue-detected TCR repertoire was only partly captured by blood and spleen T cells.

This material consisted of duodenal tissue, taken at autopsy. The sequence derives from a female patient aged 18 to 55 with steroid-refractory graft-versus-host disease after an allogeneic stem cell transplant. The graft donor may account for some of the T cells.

CDR3 amino acids: CASSYDREKTQYF. DNA for the CDR3: TGTGCCAGCAGTTACGATCGGGAGAAGACCCAGTACTTC. The chain carries TRBV6-5 and TRBJ2-5; tentative D call: TRBD2 (6 bases). V was shortened by 2 bases and J by 6 bases, with 10 bases between the two germline ends. The germline V gene has CDR1 MNHEY and CDR2 SVGAGI. This CDR3 is built from 13 residues.